This T cell receptor beta chain was observed in a study of T cell responses to AZD1222 COVID-19 vaccine. CDR1 is SEHNR, CDR2 FQNEAQ, per germline (reference sequence). V gave up 2 bases and J gave up 7 bases; unmatched junction bases: 11. The CDR3 runs 17 residues. Libraries were prepared by immunoSEQ multiplex PCR; TCRdb keeps only in-frame clonotypes and omits some of them. The top ten hold about 4% of the sample, which has over 130,000 clones, about 93% seen once. The chain joins TRBV7-9 to TRBJ2-4, with 10 positions matching TRBD2. The sequencing used peripheral blood, collected 28 days after the second AZD1222 dose. The clonotype originates from an adult who received the AZD1222 COVID-19 vaccine. The CDR3 loop is CASSLFSGGYFGNIQYF. The CDR3 region has the DNA TGTGCCAGCAGCTTATTTAGCGGGGGGTACTTTGGTAACATTCAGTACTTC.